One and the same sample provided the 15 T cell receptor beta chains below, sequenced in a study of blood T cell repertoires in COVID-19. Assay: immunoSEQ multiplex PCR; the TCRdb copy retains only in-frame clones and omits some. The table shows under 250,000 clones, with about 91% occurring only once. Sample: peripheral blood. These receptors all stem from a woman aged 30 to 39 with COVID-19, enrolled during active disease.

This clone occurred a few times. The CDR3 loop reads CASSLDTGNTGELFF. The CDR3, as DNA: TGCGCCAGCAGCTTGGACACAGGGAACACCGGGGAGCTGTTTTTT. V usage is TRBV5-1 and J usage is TRBJ2-2, with a possible D match to TRBD1 (5 bases). This CDR3 has 15 residues. V was pared by 0 bases and J by 1 base, with 7 bases between. Germline CDR1 SGHRS, CDR2 YFSETQ.

The CDR3 DNA sequence: TGCAGCGTTGAGGGGACAGGGAACACTGAAGCTTTCTTT. Protein sequence: CSVEGTGNTEAFF. The V gene is TRBV29-1, the J gene TRBJ1-1, with 8 bases fitting TRBD1. V lost 3 bases, J lost 1 base, and 1 base stayed unmatched. Looked up from germline, CDR1 is SQVTM and CDR2 is ANQGSEA. This CDR3 is built from 13 residues.

This clone was counted once. This chain's CDR3 is CASSLALLQGNEQFF. The CDR3 DNA sequence: TGTGCCAGCAGCTTAGCTCTTTTACAGGGAAATGAGCAGTTCTTC. This chain uses TRBV11-1 with TRBJ2-1, with D tentatively TRBD1 (6 bases). V dropped 0 bases and J dropped 7 bases, with 13 bases sitting between them. The CDR3 is 15 residues long. CDR1 SGHAT and CDR2 FQDESV come from the germline V gene (reference sequence).

The CDR3 here is CASSLAKGAQPEAFF. The DNA for the CDR3 is TGCGCCAGCAGCTTGGCCAAGGGGGCCCAACCAGAAGCTTTCTTT. The rearrangement uses TRBV5-1 and TRBJ1-1; 7 bases agree with TRBD1. CDR1 and CDR2 from the germline V gene are SGHRS and YFSETQ. V trimming: 0 bases; J trimming: 8 bases; junction bases outside the gene matches: 10. CDR3 size: 15 residues.

V usage is TRBV4-3 and J usage is TRBJ1-2; 10 bases agree with TRBD1. Trimming took 4 bases from V and 3 from J; bases not matched to a gene: 8. Germline V lookup: CDR1 LGHNA, CDR2 YSLEER. This CDR3 comprises 16 residues. In DNA form, the CDR3 reads TGCGCCAGCAGCCCCTCGCCGGGACAGGGGTACTATGGCTACACCTTC. Translated, it gives CASSPSPGQGYYGYTF.

The V call is TRBV19, the J call TRBJ1-2; D may be TRBD1 (5 bases). The CDR3 has 18 residues. The V end lost 0 bases, the J end lost 4 bases, and 21 bases lay between the germline ends. Per germline, CDR1 LNHDA and CDR2 SQIVND (reference sequence). The DNA for the CDR3 is TGTGCCAGTAGTATAGATCATAGGACAAGCGATTACGGCTATGGCTACACCTTC. This codes for CASSIDHRTSDYGYGYTF.

The chain links TRBV4-1 to TRBJ1-5, with unresolved D. V lost 0 bases and J lost 5, with 5 bases in between. Per germline, CDR1 MGHRA and CDR2 YSYEKL. The CDR3 loop spans 13 amino acids. Written as DNA, the CDR3 is TGCGCCAGCAGCCAAGATCCGTATCAGCCCCAGCATTTT. Protein sequence: CASSQDPYQPQHF.

The J gene is TRBJ2-1, the V gene TRBV6-2 or TRBV6-3; D is perhaps TRBD2 (6 bases). This CDR3 has 17 residues. The V end was cut by 5 bases, the J end by 7 bases, with 24 bases between. From germline, CDR1 is MNHEY and CDR2 SVGEGT. The CDR3 DNA sequence: TGTGCCAGCAGTAAGGGGCTAGCGCCTTCAAAGGGAAATGAGCAGTTCTTC. Translation gives CASSKGLAPSKGNEQFF.

The gene calls are TRBV4-3 and TRBJ2-6; 9 bases match TRBD1. CDR3 size: 18 residues. Germline-derived CDR1 and CDR2 are LGHNA and YSLEER. Losses at the gene ends were 6 bases for V and 4 bases for J; bases not matched to a gene: 13. CDR3 in amino acids: CASSSEGTGTLGANVLTF. DNA of the CDR3: TGCGCCAGCAGTAGTGAAGGGACAGGGACTCTGGGGGCCAACGTCCTGACTTTC.

The genes are TRBV27 and TRBJ2-3; 13 nucleotides align to TRBD2. Germline CDR1 reads MNHEY; CDR2 reads SMNVEV (reference sequence). The CDR3 covers 16 residues. Losses at the gene ends were 5 bases for V and 4 bases for J; bases not matched to a gene: 6. The chain's CDR3 is CASSPRTSGSSDTQYF. For the CDR3, the DNA is TGTGCCAGCAGTCCTCGGACTAGCGGGAGTTCAGATACGCAGTATTTT.

The gene calls are TRBV12-5 and TRBJ1-5; maybe TRBD1 (6 bases). Trimming pared 6 bases from V and 5 bases from J, leaving 17 bases between. The CDR3 has 15 residues. In germline, CDR1 is LGHNT, CDR2 FRNRAP. As DNA, the CDR3 is TGTGCTAGTGGCCCGACAGGACTGGGGGATCAGCCCCAGCATTTT. This encodes CASGPTGLGDQPQHF.

The V gene is TRBV18, the J gene TRBJ2-7; 7 nucleotides match TRBD1. V trimming: 0 bases; J trimming: 0 bases; junction bases outside the gene matches: 5. Germline loops: CDR1 KGHSH, CDR2 LQKENI. CDR3 length: 16 amino acids. The CDR3 is CASSPPPGQYSYEQYF. The DNA of the CDR3 is TGTGCCAGCTCACCACCACCGGGACAGTACTCCTACGAGCAGTACTTC.

The chain carries TRBV27 and TRBJ1-5, with D possibly being TRBD1 (5 bases). CDR3 length: 14 amino acids. V dropped 5 bases and J dropped 9 bases, with 17 bases sitting between them. Germline V gene lookup returns CDR1 MNHEY and CDR2 SMNVEV (reference sequence). The CDR3 loop is CASSPAGTMMPQHF. The CDR3 nucleotides are TGTGCCAGCAGTCCCGCCGGGACTATGATGCCCCAGCATTTT.

The chain is built from TRBV28 and TRBJ2-3, with 9 bases matching TRBD2. The CDR3 runs to 18 residues. Unmatched junction bases numbered 10, after V lost 1 base and J lost 2 bases. Germline CDR1 reads MDHEN; CDR2 reads SYDVKM. CDR3 DNA sequence: TGTGCCAGCAGTTTATACCGCGGGAGGGGGCGACACACAGATACGCAGTATTTT. Translating it yields CASSLYRGRGRHTDTQYF. The full variable domain, rest sourced from reference TRBV28 and TRBJ2-3, is DVKVTQSSRYLVKRTGEKVFLECVQDMDHENMFWYRQDPGLGLRLIYFSYDVKMKEKGDIPEGYSVSREKKERFSLILESASTNQTSMYLCASSLYRGRGRHTDTQYFGPGTRLTVL.

The chain links TRBV6-5 to TRBJ1-1; D may be TRBD1 (5 bases). Trimming cost V 6 bases and J 5 bases, with 19 bases left between them. Germline CDR1 and CDR2: MNHEY and SVGAGI. This CDR3 has 15 amino acids. The CDR3 protein is CASRGPGLEGTEAFF. The CDR3 coding sequence is TGTGCCAGCAGGGGGCCAGGGCTGGAGGGAACTGAAGCTTTCTTT.